The 20 T cell receptor beta chains presented below share a single source sample, sequenced in a study of T-cell memory formation after mild COVID-19. TCRdb reprocessed the 5' RACE reads with MiXCR, giving one entry per CDR3 protein. The table has about 210,000 distinct CDR3 sequences, about 27% seen once. Sequenced input: PBMCs or a T cell subset sorted from them (not recorded which). The receptors come from an adult woman who had mild COVID-19 (a few samples of this study predate the infection). Cell type and time point are not known.

CDR3 DNA: TGTGCCAGCAGCTTAGCGACCCTAGTCCCGGCCCAGTACTTC. Translation: CASSLATLVPAQYF. The rearrangement uses TRBV7-2 and TRBJ2-5; D is undetermined. Germline V gene sequence: CDR1 SGHTA, CDR2 FQGNSA. V was trimmed by 0 bases and J by 9 bases, leaving 14 bases between them. The CDR3 loop spans 14 amino acids.

This clonotype has more than one count but fewer than ten. The V and J genes are TRBV20-1 and TRBJ2-5, with D unclear. The CDR3 length is 16 residues. The germline V gene has CDR1 DFQATT and CDR2 SNEGSKA (reference sequence). V was trimmed by 1 base and J by 4 bases, leaving 19 bases between them. Here the CDR3 reads CSARGPLWVAVETQYF. CDR3 DNA: TGCAGTGCTAGAGGTCCGCTGTGGGTCGCGGTAGAGACCCAGTACTTC.

This chain links TRBV5-1 with TRBJ2-1; 11 nucleotides line up with TRBD2. CDR3 length: 17 amino acids. J lost 4 bases, V lost 4 bases, and 10 bases had no gene match. The germline V gene has CDR1 SGHRS and CDR2 YFSETQ. In DNA form, the CDR3 reads TGCGCCAGCAGCCCGATACCGGGACTAGCGGTGTACAATGAGCAGTTCTTC. It codes for CASSPIPGLAVYNEQFF.

This rearrangement joins TRBV7-9 to TRBJ2-7; no clear D gene. V was cut by 5 bases and J by 9 bases, with 11 bases left in between. Germline V gene lookup returns CDR1 SEHNR and CDR2 FQNEAQ (reference sequence). CDR3 size: 11 residues. CDR3 nucleotides: TGTGCCAGCAGCCATGGTCCCGGGCAGTACTTC. Translation: CASSHGPGQYF.

The chain couples TRBV12-3 or TRBV12-4 to TRBJ2-3; a weak D match, TRBD2 (7 bases). The CDR3 totals 17 residues. The V end was cut by 6 bases, the J end by 8 bases, with 27 bases between. CDR3 in amino acids: CASSPTGTGGPRGTQYF. CDR3 bases: TGTGCCAGCAGCCCGACTGGTACGGGGGGCCCGCGGGGTACGCAGTATTTT.

This clonotype was seen a handful of times. The J gene is TRBJ2-7, the V gene TRBV29-1; 8 bases match TRBD1. This CDR3 has 14 residues. In germline, CDR1 is SQVTM, CDR2 ANQGSEA. With 6 bases clipped from V and 0 bases from J, the junction kept 7 bases outside the gene matches. CDR3 sequence: CSVVRTGSSYEQYF. Written as DNA, the CDR3 is TGCAGCGTAGTTCGGACAGGGAGCTCCTACGAGCAGTACTTC.

The chain joins TRBV29-1 to TRBJ2-7; tentatively, D is TRBD1 or TRBD2 (6 bases each). The germline V gene encodes CDR1 SQVTM and CDR2 ANQGSEA. Deletions cut 2 bases from V and 3 bases from J, with 17 bases between. The CDR3 extends over 15 amino acids. CDR3 DNA sequence: TGCAGCGTTGAAACCTCGGAGGGGGAGTTCTACGAGCAGTACTTC. This translates into CSVETSEGEFYEQYF.

The chain recombines TRBV3-1 with TRBJ1-4; D unclear. Germline values: CDR1 LGHDT, CDR2 YNNKEL (reference sequence). This CDR3 comprises 16 residues. V was pared by 3 bases and J by 8 bases, with 19 bases between. The CDR3 region is CASSQGRNPFYEKLFF. CDR3 DNA: TGTGCCAGCAGCCAGGGGAGGAACCCTTTCTACGAAAAACTGTTTTTT. Combining the CDR3 with reference TRBV3-1 and TRBJ1-4 gives the whole variable domain DTAVSQTPKYLVTQMGNDKSIKCEQNLGHDTMYWYKQDSKKFLKIMFSYNNKELIINETVPNRFSPKSPDKAHLNLHINSLELGDSAVYFCASSQGRNPFYEKLFFGSGTQLSVL.

J is TRBJ1-1 and V is TRBV11-2, with 7 bases identical to TRBD1. Germline CDR1 SGHAT, CDR2 FQNNGV. With 4 bases clipped from V and 3 bases from J, the junction kept 8 bases outside the gene matches. The CDR3 covers 15 residues. The CDR3 loop is CASSYPTGVDTEAFF. The CDR3 region has the DNA TGTGCCAGCAGCTACCCTACAGGGGTCGACACTGAAGCTTTCTTT.

This chain links TRBV5-6 with TRBJ2-7; D is undetermined. The CDR3 length is 14 residues. In germline, CDR1 is SGHDT, CDR2 YYEEEE. The V end lost 1 base, the J end lost 6 bases, and 14 bases lay between the germline ends. The CDR3 coding sequence is TGTGCCAGCAGCTTGACCGGCAGGATCGGCGAGCAGTACTTC. Translated: CASSLTGRIGEQYF.

This clonotype turned up a few times. The V gene is TRBV7-6, the J gene TRBJ2-3; TRBD2 matches 7 bases. This CDR3 spans 15 amino acids. V dropped 1 base and J dropped 6; count of bases not matched to a gene: 7. CDR1 is SGHVS and CDR2 is FNYEAQ in the germline V gene. The CDR3 region is CASSLDESGMDTQYF. CDR3 coding DNA: TGTGCCAGCAGCTTAGATGAGAGCGGGATGGATACGCAGTATTTT.

In its sample, this clonotype was seen many times. The chain combines TRBV9 with TRBJ1-6; D not certain. V lost 1 base and J lost 8, with 4 bases in between. The CDR3 has 12 amino acids. Germline V gives CDR1 SGDLS, CDR2 YYNGEE. The CDR3 sequence: CASSVIDSPLHF. In nucleotides, the CDR3 is TGTGCCAGCAGCGTAATCGATTCACCCCTCCACTTT.

The J gene is TRBJ2-3, the V gene TRBV7-3; D might be TRBD2 (5 bases). Trimming stripped 5 bases from V and 9 bases from J, with 24 bases between. CDR1 is SGHTA and CDR2 is FQGTGA in the germline V gene. This CDR3 comprises 16 residues. The CDR3 nucleotides read TGTGCCAGCAGCGAGACGAGCCTAGATCCGGGATCGACGCAGTATTTT. This codes for CASSETSLDPGSTQYF.

A few counts support this clonotype. The CDR3 loop is CASSLGRAGSYEQYF. In DNA form, the CDR3 reads TGCGCCAGCAGCTTGGGGAGGGCCGGCTCCTACGAGCAGTACTTC. The chain couples TRBV5-1 to TRBJ2-7, with D perhaps TRBD2 (6 bases). The CDR3 extends over 15 amino acids. The V end lost 0 bases, the J end lost 0 bases, and 10 bases lay between the germline ends. Per the germline V gene, CDR1 is SGHRS and CDR2 is YFSETQ. Full variable domain (remainder filled in from reference TRBV5-1 and TRBJ2-7): KAGVTQTPRYLIKTRGQQVTLSCSPISGHRSVSWYQQTPGQGLQFLFEYFSETQRNKGNFPGRFSGRQFSNSRSEMNVSTLELGDSALYLCASSLGRAGSYEQYFGPGTRLTVT.

V is TRBV5-5 and J is TRBJ1-2, with D uncertain. The V gene lost 3 bases and the J gene lost 4 bases, with 13 bases spanning the gap. The CDR3 extends over 14 amino acids. Germline CDR1 reads SGHKS; CDR2 reads YYEKEE (reference sequence). CDR3 loop: CASSSPGSFYGYTF. DNA of the CDR3: TGTGCCAGCAGCTCGCCCGGGAGCTTCTATGGCTACACCTTC.

The chain couples TRBV7-6 to TRBJ2-1; D unresolved. Germline-derived CDR1 and CDR2 are SGHVS and FNYEAQ. V lost 1 base and J 0 bases, leaving 10 bases between the germline ends. The CDR3 is made up of 16 amino acids. The CDR3: CASSLEPTSSYNEQFF. In DNA form, the CDR3 reads TGTGCCAGCAGCTTAGAACCCACGAGCTCCTACAATGAGCAGTTCTTC.

This clonotype was picked up a small number of times. The J gene is TRBJ2-2, the V gene TRBV12-3 or TRBV12-4; 14 nucleotides line up with TRBD2. The ends lost 5 bases at V and 7 bases at J; junction bases unmatched: 9. This CDR3 comprises 17 residues. The CDR3 DNA reads TGTGCCAGCAGTGCCCCGGGACTAGCGGGGGTCATCGGGGAGCTGTTTTTT. It specifies CASSAPGLAGVIGELFF.

This rearrangement joins TRBV24-1 to TRBJ2-2; D is possibly TRBD1 or TRBD2 (6 bases each). This CDR3 comprises 17 residues. The germline V gene has CDR1 KGHDR and CDR2 SFDVKD. The V end lost 11 bases, the J end lost 2 bases, and 23 bases lay between the germline ends. In DNA form, the CDR3 reads TGTGCCATGCCAAACGACCAAAGGGGGGACAACACCGGGGAGCTGTTTTTT. Protein product: CAMPNDQRGDNTGELFF.

The V call is TRBV5-1, the J call TRBJ2-7, with D uncertain. V was cut by 0 bases and J by 1 base, with 8 bases left in between. Germline values: CDR1 SGHRS, CDR2 YFSETQ. This CDR3 has 14 amino acids. CDR3 loop: CASSLARRSYEQYF. Here the CDR3 DNA reads TGCGCCAGCAGCTTGGCAAGGCGGTCCTACGAGCAGTACTTC.

V usage is TRBV7-3 and J usage is TRBJ2-5, with D maybe TRBD2 (5 bases). Germline CDR1 and CDR2: SGHTA and FQGTGA. The V gene lost 5 bases and the J gene lost 3 bases, with 13 bases spanning the gap. CDR3 length equals 14 residues. The CDR3, as DNA: TGTGCCAGCAGCGTTGGAAGCGGAGAAGAGACCCAGTACTTC. This translates into CASSVGSGEETQYF.